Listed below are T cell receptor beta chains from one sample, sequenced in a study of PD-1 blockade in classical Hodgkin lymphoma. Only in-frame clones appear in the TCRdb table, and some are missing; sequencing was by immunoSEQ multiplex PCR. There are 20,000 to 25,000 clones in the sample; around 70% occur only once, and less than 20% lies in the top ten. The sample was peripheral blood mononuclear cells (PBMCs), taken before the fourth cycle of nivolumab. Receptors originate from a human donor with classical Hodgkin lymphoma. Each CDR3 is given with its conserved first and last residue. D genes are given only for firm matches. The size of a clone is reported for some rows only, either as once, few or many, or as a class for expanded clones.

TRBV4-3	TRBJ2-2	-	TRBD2	CASSQSGLTTGELFF	TGCGCCAGCAGCCAATCGGGACTAACCACCGGGGAGCTGTTTTTT
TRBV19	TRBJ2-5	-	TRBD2	CASSGGLGETILQYF	TGTGCCAGTAGTGGGGGACTAGGCGAGACCATCCTCCAGTACTTC
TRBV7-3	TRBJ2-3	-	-	CASSLGGGFSTDTQYF	TGTGCCAGCAGCTTAGGAGGGGGCTTTAGCACAGATACGCAGTATTTT
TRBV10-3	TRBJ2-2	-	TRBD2	CAIGGVSGELFF	TGTGCCATCGGGGGGGTCTCCGGGGAGCTGTTTTTT
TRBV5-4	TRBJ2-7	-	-	CASSQVSRDDEQYF	TGTGCCAGCAGCCAAGTGTCCCGGGACGACGAGCAGTACTTC
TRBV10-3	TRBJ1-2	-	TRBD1	CAITGKGDRRTF	TGTGCCATCACCGGAAAGGGGGACAGAAGGACCTTC
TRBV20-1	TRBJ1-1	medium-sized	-	CSASRGGEAFF	TGCAGTGCTAGTCGGGGAGGTGAAGCTTTCTTT
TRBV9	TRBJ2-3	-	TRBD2	CASSRTSGRAIVTDTQYF	TGTGCCAGCAGCCGCACTAGCGGGAGGGCCATTGTAACAGATACGCAGTATTTT
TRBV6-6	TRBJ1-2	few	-	CASSPTAGTGYTF	TGTGCCAGCAGTCCAACAGCGGGTACTGGCTACACCTTC
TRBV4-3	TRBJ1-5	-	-	CASSQDTRTDSNQPQHF	TGCGCCAGCAGCCAAGACACCAGGACAGATAGCAATCAGCCCCAGCATTTT
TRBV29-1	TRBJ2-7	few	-	CSVRIGGFYEQYF	TGCAGCGTACGGATCGGGGGTTTCTACGAGCAGTACTTC
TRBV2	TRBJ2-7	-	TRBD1	CASSPGQVGPYEQYF	TGTGCCAGCAGTCCCGGACAGGTTGGACCCTACGAGCAGTACTTC
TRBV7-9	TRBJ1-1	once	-	CASSLDGFGVAEAFF	TGTGCCAGCAGCTTAGATGGGTTTGGGGTAGCTGAAGCTTTCTTT
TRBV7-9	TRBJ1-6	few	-	CASSLSSSYNSPLHF	TGTGCCAGCAGCTTATCTAGCTCCTATAATTCACCCCTCCACTTT
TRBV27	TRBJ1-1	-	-	CATRSGRSEAFF	TGTGCTACCCGGTCCGGACGATCTGAAGCTTTCTTT
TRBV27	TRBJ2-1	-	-	CASSLPPAGATGNEQFF	TGTGCCAGCAGTTTACCCCCGGCCGGGGCTACGGGCAATGAGCAGTTCTTC
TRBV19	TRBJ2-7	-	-	CASSIRGATRYEQYF	TGTGCCAGTAGTATCCGGGGGGCGACAAGATACGAGCAGTACTTC
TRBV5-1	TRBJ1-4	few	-	CASSLSGPRGWEKLFF	TGCGCCAGCAGCTTGTCGGGACCTAGGGGTTGGGAAAAACTGTTTTTT
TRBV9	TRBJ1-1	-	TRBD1	CASSVGVDRAYNTEAFF	TGTGCCAGCAGCGTAGGAGTCGACAGGGCCTATAACACTGAAGCTTTCTTT
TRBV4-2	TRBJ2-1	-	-	CASSQDLRSDEQFF	TGTGCCAGCAGCCAAGATCTTCGGAGTGATGAGCAGTTCTTC
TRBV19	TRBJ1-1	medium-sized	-	CASTSGFNTEAFF	TGTGCCAGTACCTCGGGTTTTAACACTGAAGCTTTCTTT
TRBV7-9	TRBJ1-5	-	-	CASSPAGNQPQHF	TGTGCCAGCAGCCCCGCGGGGAATCAGCCCCAGCATTTT
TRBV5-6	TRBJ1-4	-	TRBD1	CASSLYRGAREKLFF	TGTGCCAGCAGCTTATACAGGGGAGCAAGGGAAAAACTGTTTTTT
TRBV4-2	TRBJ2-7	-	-	CASSQVGPPIYF	TGTGCCAGCAGCCAGGTGGGACCGCCGATATACTTC
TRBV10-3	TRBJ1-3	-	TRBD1	CAITPSLGQGARGNTIYF	TGTGCCATCACTCCCTCACTTGGACAGGGGGCGCGTGGAAACACCATATATTTT
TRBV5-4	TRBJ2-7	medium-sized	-	CASSPDGGAYEQYF	TGTGCCAGCAGCCCGGACGGGGGCGCCTACGAGCAGTACTTC
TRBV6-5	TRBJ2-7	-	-	CASKRQGLYEQYF	TGTGCCAGCAAACGACAGGGACTCTACGAGCAGTACTTC
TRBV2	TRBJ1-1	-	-	CASSDGRLIMNTEAFF	TGTGCCAGCAGTGACGGCAGGCTAATCATGAACACTGAAGCTTTCTTT
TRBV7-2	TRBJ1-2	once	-	CASSLTAGGAQGNYGYTF	TGTGCCAGCAGCTTAACCGCGGGGGGGGCTCAAGGAAACTATGGCTACACCTTC
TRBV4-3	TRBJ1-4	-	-	CASSQDSFGEKLFF	TGCGCCAGCAGCCAAGACAGCTTTGGAGAAAAACTGTTTTTT
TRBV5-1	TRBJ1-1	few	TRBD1	CASRSGGAGEAFF	TGCGCCAGCAGATCAGGGGGCGCCGGTGAAGCTTTCTTT
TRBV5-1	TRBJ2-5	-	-	CASSLGTTTPRETQYF	TGCGCCAGCAGCTTGGGGACGACTACCCCTAGGGAGACCCAGTACTTC
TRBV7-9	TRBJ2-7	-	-	CASSIGPKTVYEQYF	TGTGCCAGCAGCATCGGGCCAAAAACGGTCTACGAGCAGTACTTC
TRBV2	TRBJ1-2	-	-	CASNLQGCYGYTF	TGTGCCAGCAACCTACAGGGTTGCTATGGCTACACCTTC
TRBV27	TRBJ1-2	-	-	CASSPGRWTAGILKPYGYTF	TGTGCCAGCAGTCCAGGGCGGTGGACAGCGGGCATACTGAAACCCTATGGCTACACCTTC
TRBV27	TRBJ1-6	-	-	CASRPRGSYNSPLHF	TGTGCCAGCAGACCACGGGGTTCCTATAATTCACCCCTCCACTTT
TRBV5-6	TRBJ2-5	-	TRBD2	CASSRPGTSDQETQYF	TGTGCCAGCAGCCGCCCGGGGACTAGCGACCAAGAGACCCAGTACTTC
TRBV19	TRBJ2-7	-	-	CASSLGRTRGYYEQYF	TGTGCCAGTAGCCTGGGGAGGACCAGGGGCTACTACGAGCAGTACTTC
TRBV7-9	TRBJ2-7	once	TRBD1	CASSFGQGGAYEQYF	TGTGCCAGCAGCTTCGGACAGGGGGGAGCCTACGAGCAGTACTTC
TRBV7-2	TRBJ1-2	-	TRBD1	CASSLGRQGVTIGYTF	TGTGCCAGCAGCTTAGGGAGGCAGGGGGTAACTATTGGCTACACCTTC
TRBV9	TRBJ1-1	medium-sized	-	CASGGQNTEAFF	TGTGCCAGCGGGGGCCAGAACACTGAAGCTTTCTTT
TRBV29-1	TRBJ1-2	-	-	CSVVEGYTF	TGCAGCGTTGTGGAGGGCTACACCTTC
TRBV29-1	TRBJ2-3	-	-	CSVEDLREPDTQYF	TGCAGCGTTGAAGATCTGAGGGAGCCAGATACGCAGTATTTT
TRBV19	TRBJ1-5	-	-	CASSIPYYRVHQPQHF	TGTGCCAGTAGTATTCCCTATTACAGGGTCCACCAGCCCCAGCATTTT
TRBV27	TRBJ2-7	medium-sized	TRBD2	CASSFNYQESGRPSYEQYF	TGTGCCAGCAGTTTTAATTACCAGGAAAGCGGGAGGCCCTCCTACGAGCAGTACTTC
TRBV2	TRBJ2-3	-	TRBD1	CASNEQGAADTQYF	TGTGCCAGCAACGAACAGGGGGCGGCAGATACGCAGTATTTT
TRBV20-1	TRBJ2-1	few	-	CSARGNNEQFF	TGCAGTGCTAGAGGTAACAATGAGCAGTTCTTC
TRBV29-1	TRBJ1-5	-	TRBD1	CSVAQGAPNQPQHF	TGCAGCGTTGCCCAGGGGGCCCCCAATCAGCCCCAGCATTTT
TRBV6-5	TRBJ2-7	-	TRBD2	CASSYTRDYYEQYF	TGTGCCAGCAGTTACACCCGGGACTACTACGAGCAGTACTTC
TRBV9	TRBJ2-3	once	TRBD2	CASSFRGLAGGTDTQYF	TGTGCCAGCAGCTTCCGGGGACTAGCGGGAGGCACAGATACGCAGTATTTT
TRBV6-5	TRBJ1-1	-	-	CASSYSTGVNTEAFF	TGTGCCAGCAGTTACTCCACAGGAGTGAACACTGAAGCTTTCTTT
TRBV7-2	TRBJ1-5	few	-	CASSLDWGTNQPQHF	TGTGCCAGCAGCTTAGATTGGGGGACCAATCAGCCCCAGCATTTT